The clone carrying this TCR beta chain was seen many times. These data originate in a study of T cells in Graves' hyperthyroidism and ophthalmopathy. Diagnosis of hyperthyroidism was new in patients aged 18 to 65, and its duration was under 2 months. Extraction of PBMCs used roughly 9.6 ml of fresh peripheral blood. The CDR3 is 15 amino acids. V lost 6 bases and J 5 bases, leaving 19 bases between the germline ends. Researchers amplified the TCR beta CDR3 regions from RNA transcripts. The TCR CDR3 was amplified in a first-round RT-PCR using the HTBI primer set. MiXCR, run by TCRdb on the multiplex PCR reads, gives a single entry per CDR3 protein. The data show approximately 700,000 distinct CDR3 sequences, with roughly 17% seen just once and around 8.1% held by the top ten.

Sequenced: blood. This clonotype originated in a young man with Graves' hyperthyroidism. The J gene is TRBJ2-5, the V gene TRBV12-3 or TRBV12-4; perhaps D is TRBD1 or TRBD2 (5 bases each). The CDR3 protein is CASRPPRGLGETQYF. CDR3 coding DNA: TGTGCCAGCAGACCACCCCGGGGCCTTGGGGAGACCCAGTACTTC.